This TCR beta chain was obtained from a study of T cells after yellow fever vaccination. Looking at the study overall: SMART-Seq v4 Ultra Low Input prepared libraries from low-cell fractions.

Only a few counts were recorded for this clonotype. Its antigen is not identified. Findings and caveats of the study: Post-booster reappearance was seen for most primary-vaccination clones (just under 97% CD4, around 89% CD8). Clonotypes appearing in both CD4 and CD8 compartments existed, and their share was small. In FACS-sorted repertoires, abundant clonotypes from the bulk population could appear as contaminants.

Using its own MiXCR run on the 5' RACE reads, TCRdb lists one record per CDR3 protein. This repertoire shows some 320,000 distinct CDR3 sequences, more than 8.5% found once; its top ten account for approximately 18%. The CDR3 is 14 amino acids. V was cut by 0 bases and J by 3 bases, with 9 bases left in between. Germline CDR1 and CDR2: SGDLS and YYNGEE. The sequence was collected from a man aged 18 to 30 who received the YFV17D yellow fever vaccine. This chain links TRBV9 with TRBJ1-1; a weak D match, TRBD1 (6 bases). The sample was PBMCs, taken on the day of the first yellow fever vaccination. The CDR3 DNA follows: TGTGCCAGCAGCGTAGCACAGGGCGACACTGAAGCTTTCTTT. It yields the protein CASSVAQGDTEAFF.